This TCR beta chain was profiled in a study of cytomegalovirus exposure and HLA in healthy donors. Findings and limits, study-wide: Data from an earlier analysis indicated that most TCR beta V segments were productive either about 90% or about 30% of the time.

CDR3 length: 15 residues. The germline V gene has CDR1 MDHEN and CDR2 SYDVKM. The V gene lost 6 bases and the J gene lost 6 bases, with 15 bases spanning the gap. In regard to this clone: Its antigen is not known.

PCR used 60 Vbeta primers and 13 Jbeta primers. In the original workflow: Around 10 million of the approximately 80 million unique TCR beta chains counted in a later analysis were shared. The method was immunoSEQ multiplex PCR; TCRdb's version includes in-frame clones alone and lacks a portion of them. That table furnishes V, J and clone size, whereas the DNA furnished D and trimming. The data contain more than 85,000 clones, around 9.6% of them singletons. Material for sequencing was PBMCs. The TCR was taken from a man aged 45-65 years in good health and CMV-seropositive. The chain links TRBV28 to TRBJ1-6; a possible D gene is TRBD1 (5 bases). CDR3 residues: CASRPPGPGNSPLHF. The CDR3 DNA follows: TGTGCCAGCAGGCCGCCAGGGCCGGGTAATTCACCCCTCCACTTT.